This TCR beta chain came from a study of cytomegalovirus exposure and HLA in healthy donors. This CDR3 region has 17 residues. Germline assignment: CDR1 SEHNR and CDR2 FQNEAQ (reference sequence). Trimming left V 5 bases short and J 1 base short, with 20 bases between. Note on this clone: The antigen remains unidentified.

The PCR used 60 Vbeta and 13 Jbeta primers. Only in-frame clones appear in the TCRdb table, and some are missing; sequencing was by immunoSEQ multiplex PCR. The table includes under 200,000 clones, about 82% detected once. Study-level findings and limits: As immune exposure information, only CMV serostatus was available. Reports state that TCR beta sequences accurately predicted most subjects' HLA-A and HLA-B alleles.

J is TRBJ1-1 and V is TRBV7-9; D is undetermined. Source material: PBMCs. The sequence came from a woman aged 18-29 years in good health and CMV-seronegative. In DNA form, the CDR3 reads TGTGCCAGCAGCCCCGACAACAGCGGTCGCGGGAACACTGAAGCTTTCTTT. Protein product: CASSPDNSGRGNTEAFF.